One sample yielded the 31 T cell receptor beta chains listed below, sequenced in a study of blood T cell repertoires in COVID-19. TCRdb's table, derived via immunoSEQ multiplex PCR, lists solely in-frame clones and lacks some. The sample lists about 150,000 clones, about nine tenths occurring once. Specimen: peripheral blood. These TCRs come from a human donor in a cohort sampled during active COVID-19.

This chain's CDR3 is CASSLALTGYEQYF. The CDR3 DNA reads TGTGCCAGCAGCTTAGCCCTGACAGGATACGAGCAGTACTTC. The chain carries TRBV7-2 and TRBJ2-7; D may be TRBD1 (6 bases). V shed 0 bases and J shed 4 bases, with 10 bases lying between them. CDR1 is SGHTA and CDR2 is FQGNSA in the germline V gene. CDR3 length: 14 amino acids. Full variable domain (outside the CDR3, taken from reference TRBV7-2 and TRBJ2-7): GAGVSQSPSNKVTEKGKDVELRCDPISGHTALYWYRQSLGQGLEFLIYFQGNSAPDKSGLPSDRFSAERTGGSVSTLTIQRTQQEDSAVYLCASSLALTGYEQYFGPGTRLTVT.

The rearrangement uses TRBV2 and TRBJ2-2, with D unclear. The CDR3 is 17 amino acids. Trimming pared 4 bases from V and 2 bases from J, leaving 17 bases between. The germline V gene has CDR1 SNHLY and CDR2 FYNNEI. The CDR3 sequence: CASSVVNNPFNTGELFF. Here the CDR3 DNA reads TGTGCCAGCAGTGTGGTAAACAACCCTTTTAACACCGGGGAGCTGTTTTTT.

The chain couples TRBV27 to TRBJ1-6, with no clear D. V shed 5 bases and J shed 7 bases, with 12 bases lying between them. The germline gives CDR1 MNHEY, CDR2 SMNVEV (reference sequence). The CDR3 is made up of 14 amino acids. The CDR3 nucleotides are TGTGCCAGCAGTGACTCCTCGGTGAATTCACCCCTCCACTTT. Its protein is CASSDSSVNSPLHF.

The chain carries TRBV10-3 and TRBJ2-5; 12 nucleotides agree with TRBD2. Looked up from germline, CDR1 is ENHRY and CDR2 is SYGVKD. This CDR3 has 14 amino acids. Losses at the gene ends were 5 bases for V and 3 bases for J; bases not matched to a gene: 1. CDR3 protein: CAISRLAGEETQYF. DNA for the CDR3: TGTGCCATCAGTAGACTAGCGGGGGAAGAGACCCAGTACTTC.

V usage is TRBV5-1 and J usage is TRBJ2-5; TRBD2 matches at 9 bases. The V gene end was trimmed by 5 bases and the J gene end by 0 bases; junction bases not matched to a gene: 11. The CDR3 contains 17 residues. CDR1 is SGHRS and CDR2 is YFSETQ in the germline V gene. The CDR3 nucleotides read TGCGCCAGCAGTCCAGGGGTCGCGGGGGGGAACCAAGAGACCCAGTACTTC. Amino acid sequence: CASSPGVAGGNQETQYF.

The chain employs TRBV7-2 and TRBJ2-2, with a weak D call TRBD2 (5 bases). The germline CDR1 and CDR2 sequences are SGHTA and FQGNSA. This CDR3 spans 16 amino acids. V was clipped by 1 base and J by 6 bases, with 15 bases between them. Written as DNA, the CDR3 is TGTGCCAGCAGCTTAGAAGCCGTACCCGGGGCCGGGGAGCTGTTTTTT. Amino acids: CASSLEAVPGAGELFF.

This sequence joins TRBV7-3 and TRBJ2-5; 11 nucleotides agree with TRBD2. The CDR3 has 15 amino acids. With V trimmed by 4 bases and J by 5 bases, 6 bases remained unmatched. The germline CDR1 and CDR2 sequences are SGHTA and FQGTGA. The DNA for the CDR3 is TGTGCCAGCAGCTCGACTAGCGGGGCAGTGGAGACCCAGTACTTC. The encoded protein is CASSSTSGAVETQYF.

J is TRBJ2-2 and V is TRBV19; maybe TRBD2 (5 bases). The V gene's germline CDR1 is LNHDA and CDR2 SQIVND (reference sequence). V lost 7 bases and J 4 bases, leaving 19 bases between the germline ends. This CDR3 contains 16 residues. CDR3 DNA sequence: TGTGCCAGTACCACCAGGCCCGGGGTTGGCACCGGGGAGCTGTTTTTT. This encodes CASTTRPGVGTGELFF.

The CDR3 spells CASRVSSGNTIYF. DNA of the CDR3: TGTGCCAGTAGAGTGAGCTCTGGAAACACCATATATTTT. V and J are TRBV19 and TRBJ1-3; D is unclear. CDR1 is LNHDA and CDR2 is SQIVND in the germline V gene (reference sequence). This CDR3 spans 13 amino acids. Trimming removed 6 bases at V and 0 bases at J, with 6 bases between.

This clone was observed a single time. The chain recombines TRBV4-1 with TRBJ2-3, with D unresolved. Trimming cost V 2 bases and J 0 bases, with 12 bases left between them. CDR1 is MGHRA, CDR2 YSYEKL, per germline. This CDR3 comprises 16 residues. CDR3 region: CASSQSSTRSTDTQYF. Here the CDR3 DNA reads TGCGCCAGCAGCCAATCTTCTACGCGAAGCACAGATACGCAGTATTTT.

V is TRBV29-1 and J is TRBJ1-1; possible D gene TRBD1, 6 bases. The CDR3 is 13 residues long. Germline V gene data show CDR1 as SQVTM and CDR2 as ANQGSEA. V was shortened by 5 bases and J by 0 bases, with 10 bases between the two germline ends. CDR3: CSVTRGLNTEAFF. CDR3 nucleotide sequence: TGCAGCGTTACCAGGGGCTTGAACACTGAAGCTTTCTTT.

V and J are TRBV6-5 and TRBJ1-2, with TRBD1 identical over 8 bases. The germline V gene encodes CDR1 MNHEY and CDR2 SVGAGI. After removal of 5 bases from V and 7 bases from J, the junction contained 12 bases not matched to a gene. The CDR3 loop spans 15 amino acids. This CDR3 reads CASSPGTGSFRGYTF. The CDR3 bases are TGTGCCAGCAGTCCCGGGACAGGCTCGTTTCGTGGCTACACCTTC.

This chain connects TRBV2 to TRBJ1-4, with TRBD1 matching over 8 bases. This CDR3 comprises 14 residues. The ends lost 8 bases at V and 8 bases at J; junction bases unmatched: 10. Germline V gene data show CDR1 as SNHLY and CDR2 as FYNNEI. CDR3 sequence reads: CASGRDRGGEKLFF. The CDR3 nucleotides are TGTGCCAGCGGACGAGACAGGGGAGGGGAAAAACTGTTTTTT.

The chain links TRBV3-1 (or the pseudogene TRBV3-2) to TRBJ1-6; 8 nucleotides line up with TRBD1. V lost 6 bases and J lost 10; bases outside the gene matches: 8. Germline CDR1 LGHDT, CDR2 YNNKEL (reference sequence). CDR3 length: 14 amino acids. The CDR3 DNA reads as TGTGCCAGCAGTGTACAGGGGGTAGAGTCACCCCTCCACTTT. This sequence encodes CASSVQGVESPLHF.

V gene TRBV19 combines with J gene TRBJ2-1; D might be TRBD1 (5 bases). Trimming stripped 0 bases from V and 4 bases from J, with 10 bases between. This CDR3 region has 15 residues. CDR1 LNHDA and CDR2 SQIVND come from the germline V gene (reference sequence). The CDR3 DNA is TGTGCCAGTAGTATAGATAGGGGCACTTACAATGAGCAGTTCTTC. This translates into CASSIDRGTYNEQFF. The whole variable domain, remainder taken from reference TRBV19 and TRBJ2-1, is DGGITQSPKYLFRKEGQNVTLSCEQNLNHDAMYWYRQDPGQGLRLIYYSQIVNDFQKGDIAEGYSVSREKKESFPLTVTSAQKNPTAFYLCASSIDRGTYNEQFFGPGTRLTVL.

J is TRBJ2-7 and V is TRBV30; TRBD2 might be the D (6 bases). The V gene lost 0 bases and the J gene lost 7 bases, with 19 bases spanning the gap. Germline V gene data show CDR1 as GTSNPN and CDR2 as SVGIG (reference sequence). The length of the CDR3 is 15 residues. CDR3 residues: CAWSVQAGRSREQYF. CDR3 DNA: TGTGCCTGGAGTGTACAGGCAGGGAGGAGCCGGGAGCAGTACTTC.

The chain couples TRBV15 to TRBJ1-5, with unresolved D. Trimming cost V 0 bases and J 3 bases, with 9 bases left between them. Germline V lookup: CDR1 LNHNV, CDR2 YYDKDF (reference sequence). CDR3 length equals 15 residues. CDR3 nucleotide sequence: TGTGCCACCAGCAGAGAAAACAGACCCAATCAGCCCCAGCATTTT. As protein: CATSRENRPNQPQHF.

CDR3: CASSQRTGVYEQYF. The CDR3 region has the DNA TGTGCCAGCAGCCAAAGGACAGGGGTCTACGAGCAGTACTTC. The rearrangement links TRBV6-5 to TRBJ2-7, with 9 nucleotides matching TRBD1. J was trimmed by 3 bases and V by 6 bases; bases with no gene match: 6. The CDR3 has 14 residues. CDR1 and CDR2 (germline): MNHEY, SVGAGI.

This sequence joins TRBV18 and TRBJ1-2; 7 nucleotides line up with TRBD1. This CDR3 is built from 14 residues. The germline gives CDR1 KGHSH, CDR2 LQKENI. Trimming at V came to 2 bases and at J to 8 bases, leaving 8 bases not matched to a gene. CDR3 bases: TGTGCCAGCTCACCAAGGCTTCAGGGGGAAGGCTACACCTTC. Protein: CASSPRLQGEGYTF.

The chain recombines TRBV7-9 with TRBJ2-1; TRBD1 is a possible D gene (6 bases). V was clipped by 0 bases and J by 4 bases, with 7 bases between them. This CDR3 region has 14 residues. Germline CDR1 and CDR2: SEHNR and FQNEAQ (reference sequence). The DNA for the CDR3 is TGTGCCAGCAGCTTAGCGGGGGCGTACAATGAGCAGTTCTTC. Encoded protein: CASSLAGAYNEQFF.

Only one count was recorded for this clone. J is TRBJ2-5 and V is TRBV7-7; TRBD2 aligns across 14 bases. This CDR3 region has 15 residues. The trim removed 5 bases at V and 4 bases at J, leaving 3 bases unmatched. The germline CDR1 and CDR2 sequences are SSHAT and FNYEAQ (reference sequence). CDR3 region: CASSLGTSGGETQYF. CDR3 nucleotides: TGTGCCAGCAGCCTAGGGACTAGCGGGGGAGAGACCCAGTACTTC.

The gene calls are TRBV7-6 and TRBJ2-3; 11 bases align to TRBD2. This CDR3 contains 15 residues. With 8 bases clipped from V and 2 bases from J, the junction kept 6 bases outside the gene matches. Germline loops: CDR1 SGHVS, CDR2 FNYEAQ. CDR3 in DNA: TGTGCCAGCGCAGTAGCGGGGGGGCCCACAGATACGCAGTATTTT. Translation: CASAVAGGPTDTQYF.

This clone was observed once. The gene calls are TRBV6-1 and TRBJ1-1, with D maybe TRBD1 (6 bases). V dropped 3 bases and J dropped 2 bases, with 19 bases sitting between them. Per germline, CDR1 MNHNS and CDR2 SASEGT. This CDR3 has 17 amino acids. As DNA, the CDR3 is TGTGCCAGCAGTGATTGGGGGGGGCGCTTAATAAACACTGAAGCTTTCTTT. It specifies CASSDWGGRLINTEAFF.

CDR3 residues: CASTETGRVENSPLHF. The CDR3 DNA is TGTGCCAGCACCGAGACGGGCAGGGTGGAAAATTCACCCCTCCACTTT. The V gene is TRBV5-6, the J gene TRBJ1-6, with D perhaps matching TRBD1 (5 bases). The CDR3 loop spans 16 amino acids. Germline assignment: CDR1 SGHDT and CDR2 YYEEEE. Between the trimmed V and J ends, which lost 6 bases and 7 bases, there was a span of 20 bases.

The chain is built from TRBV24-1 and TRBJ1-5; 7 bases line up with TRBD1. Germline assignment: CDR1 KGHDR and CDR2 SFDVKD. The CDR3 is 13 residues long. Trimming removed 10 bases from V and 3 bases from J; junction bases left unmatched: 5. The CDR3 DNA is TGTGCCACTCAGGGACAGTTCAATCAGCCCCAGCATTTT. Translated: CATQGQFNQPQHF.

The chain couples TRBV6-5 to TRBJ1-1; D is perhaps TRBD1 (5 bases). CDR1 and CDR2 (germline): MNHEY, SVGAGI. This CDR3 contains 14 residues. V was pared by 4 bases and J by 3 bases, with 12 bases between. This CDR3 reads CASSFHAGDTEAFF. CDR3 bases: TGTGCCAGCAGTTTCCATGCGGGGGACACTGAAGCTTTCTTT.

V and J are TRBV25-1 and TRBJ1-6, with D hard to call. V dropped 4 bases and J dropped 2 bases, with 3 bases sitting between them. Per the germline V gene, CDR1 is MGHDK and CDR2 is SYGVNS. This CDR3 is built from 13 residues. Here the CDR3 reads CASSAPYNSPLHF. CDR3 coding DNA: TGTGCCAGCAGTGCTCCCTATAATTCACCCCTCCACTTT.

The V gene is TRBV4-1, the J gene TRBJ2-7, with D possibly TRBD2 on 5 matching bases. Germline CDR1 reads MGHRA; CDR2 reads YSYEKL. CDR3 size: 13 residues. V lost 4 bases to trimming and J lost 3 bases, with 10 bases between them. The CDR3 bases are TGCGCCAGCAGCCCCGATACTAGCTACGAGCAGTACTTC. The encoded protein is CASSPDTSYEQYF.

The chain joins TRBV7-2 to TRBJ2-7; TRBD1 matches 8 bases. The germline V gene has CDR1 SGHTA and CDR2 FQGNSA. There are 14 residues in the CDR3. J lost 2 bases, V lost 6 bases, and 6 bases had no gene match. The CDR3 reads CASRPGQGPYEQYF. The DNA of the CDR3 is TGTGCCAGCAGACCTGGACAGGGCCCCTACGAGCAGTACTTC.

The chain uses TRBV6-5 and TRBJ1-2; 10 bases align to TRBD1. CDR1 and CDR2 (germline): MNHEY, SVGAGI. The CDR3 extends over 13 amino acids. The trim removed 8 bases at V and 6 bases at J, leaving 6 bases unmatched. CDR3 in DNA: TGTGCCAGCCGTAGACAGGGGGCCGATGGCTACACCTTC. It translates to CASRRQGADGYTF.

V usage is TRBV23-1 and J usage is TRBJ1-5; perhaps TRBD1 as D (6 bases). TRBV23-1 is noted as an ORF with a role that remains uncertain. This CDR3 spans 17 amino acids. Trimming shortened V by 7 bases and J by 6 bases, and 25 bases separated the two germline ends. The CDR3 loop reads CASITTRQGTCCQPQHF. DNA for the CDR3: TGCGCCAGCATCACAACCCGGCAGGGGACATGCTGTCAGCCCCAGCATTTT.